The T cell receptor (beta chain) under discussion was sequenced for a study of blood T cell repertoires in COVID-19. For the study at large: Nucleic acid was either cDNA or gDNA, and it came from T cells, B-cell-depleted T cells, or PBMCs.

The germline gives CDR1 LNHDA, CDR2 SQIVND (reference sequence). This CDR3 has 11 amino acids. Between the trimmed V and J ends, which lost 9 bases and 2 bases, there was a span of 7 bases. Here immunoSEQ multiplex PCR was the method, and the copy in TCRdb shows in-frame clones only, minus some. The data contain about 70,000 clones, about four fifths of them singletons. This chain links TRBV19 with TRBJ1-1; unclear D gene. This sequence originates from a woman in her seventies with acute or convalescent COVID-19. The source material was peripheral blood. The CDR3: CASAENTEAFF. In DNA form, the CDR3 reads TGTGCCAGCGCAGAAAACACTGAAGCTTTCTTT.